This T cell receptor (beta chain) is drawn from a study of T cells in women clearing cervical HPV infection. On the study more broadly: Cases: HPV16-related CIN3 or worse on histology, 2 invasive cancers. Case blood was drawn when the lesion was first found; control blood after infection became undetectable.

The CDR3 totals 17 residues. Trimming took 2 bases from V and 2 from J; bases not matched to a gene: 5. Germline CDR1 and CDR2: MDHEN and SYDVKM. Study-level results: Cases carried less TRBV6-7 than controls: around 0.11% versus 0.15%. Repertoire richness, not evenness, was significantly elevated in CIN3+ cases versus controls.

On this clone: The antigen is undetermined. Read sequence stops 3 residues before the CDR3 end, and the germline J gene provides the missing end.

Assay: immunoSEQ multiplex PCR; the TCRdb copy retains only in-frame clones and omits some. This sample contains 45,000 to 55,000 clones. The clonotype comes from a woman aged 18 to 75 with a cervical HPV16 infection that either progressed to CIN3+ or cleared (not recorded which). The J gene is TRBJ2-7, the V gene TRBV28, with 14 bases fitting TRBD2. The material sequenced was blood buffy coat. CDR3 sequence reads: CASSLGGGLAGAYEQYF. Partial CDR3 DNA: TGTGCCAGCAGTTTAGGTGGGGGACTAGCGGGAGCCTACGAG.